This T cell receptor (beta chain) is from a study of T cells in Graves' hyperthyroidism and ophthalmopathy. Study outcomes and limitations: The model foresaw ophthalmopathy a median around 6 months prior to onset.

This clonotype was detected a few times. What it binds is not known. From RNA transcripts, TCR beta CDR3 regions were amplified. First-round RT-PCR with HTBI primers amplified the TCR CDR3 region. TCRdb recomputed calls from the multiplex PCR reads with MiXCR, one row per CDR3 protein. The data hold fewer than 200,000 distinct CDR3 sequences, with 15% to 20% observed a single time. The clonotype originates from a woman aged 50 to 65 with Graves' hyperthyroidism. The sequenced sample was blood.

The CDR3 DNA is TGTGCCAGCAGCGCCCGAACAGGTCGAGGGGAAAAACTGTTTTTT. Amino acids: CASSARTGRGEKLFF. The chain combines TRBV9 with TRBJ1-4, with TRBD1 as a possible D gene (5 bases). This CDR3 spans 15 amino acids. Trimming pared 3 bases from V and 8 bases from J, leaving 17 bases between. Germline CDR1 and CDR2: SGDLS and YYNGEE. Based on the CDR3 plus reference TRBV9 and TRBJ1-4, the full variable domain is DSGVTQTPKHLITATGQRVTLRCSPRSGDLSVYWYQQSLDQGLQFLIQYYNGEERAKGNILERFSAQQFPDLHSELNLSSLELGDSALYFCASSARTGRGEKLFFGSGTQLSVL.